This T cell receptor (beta chain) was captured by sequencing in a study of regulatory T cells in long-lasting Graves disease. HTBI primers from iRepertoire and Arm-PCR of CDR3 regions yielded the TCR beta libraries. TCRdb re-called the multiplex PCR reads through MiXCR, storing one row per CDR3 protein. Found here are some 340,000 distinct CDR3 sequences, 12% of them singletons; the top ten hold over 15%. There are many counts of this clonotype. Time point defined: newly diagnosed GD, antithyroid drugs for less than 3 months. The TCR library used RNA extracted from PBMCs. The same data also contributed to another study, on T cells in Graves' hyperthyroidism and ophthalmopathy. That report notes: The HTBI primer set was used in a first-round RT-PCR of the TCR CDR3. Researchers found most expanded thyroid clonotypes above 0.001 in blood as well.

This receptor was identified in a woman aged 18-29 years with Graves disease. The specimen was peripheral blood mononuclear cells (PBMCs), collected at new diagnosis, from a patient treated with antithyroid drugs.

The CDR3 nucleotides read TGTGCCTGTACTTCGAACACCGGGGAGCTGTTTTTT. It specifies CACTSNTGELFF. The gene calls are TRBV30 and TRBJ2-2; D remains unclear. The V gene's germline CDR1 is GTSNPN and CDR2 SVGIG (reference sequence). The CDR3 has 12 residues. Trimming removed 6 bases from V and 0 bases from J, with 5 bases in between.